The source of this T cell receptor beta chain is a study of OX40 agonist ivuxolimab in advanced cancers. Regarding the study in general: The costimulatory receptor OX40 (CD134) was targeted by ivuxolimab, a fully human IgG2 agonistic monoclonal antibody. Intravenous ivuxolimab was administered to patients every 2 weeks at six dose levels: 0.01, 0.1, 0.3, 1.5, 3 and 10 mg/kg. Of the 50 or so patients in dose escalation, some 19 had hepatocellular carcinoma, around 15 had melanoma, 9 had renal cell carcinoma and 9 had head and neck cancer. In the dose-escalation cohort, around 80% of patients were male, and the mean age was 60 years with a range of roughly 23 to 90. Patients were allowed to have had prior anti-PD-1, anti-PD-L1 or anti-CTLA-4 therapy, and around 43% of the dose-escalation patients had been treated with checkpoint inhibitors. Three dose-escalation patients achieved partial responses, one with hepatocellular carcinoma and two with cutaneous melanoma. The purpose of peripheral TCRbeta sequencing was to test whether ivuxolimab changed TCR sequence diversity and led to clonal T-cell expansion. The monotherapy dose-escalation portion (N of about 50 patients) of the phase I ivuxolimab trial is reported in the paper.

Genomic DNA was extracted from sorted cells for sequencing of the TCRbeta CDR3 region. The immunoSEQ Assay was used to sequence the TCRbeta CDR3 regions. The table comes from immuneACCESS by way of TCRdb, which keeps in-frame sequences with V and J called. Part of the clones is missing from these tables; in studies checked, under half for an unresolved V gene and the rest for unknown reasons. This sample gives tens of thousands of clones in total; 85% to 90% of them show up just once. Around 12% of the sample goes to the ten largest clones. Patients with a history of autoimmune disease or receiving systemic immunosuppression were excluded from the trial. In every dose cohort, peripheral blood was drawn for TCR sequencing at baseline, cycle 4 day 1, and cycle 7 day 1. Samples came from an open-label, multicenter, first-in-human phase I dose-escalation trial of ivuxolimab. The trial enrolled adults with locally advanced or metastatic head and neck squamous cell, hepatocellular, melanoma or renal cell carcinoma. Before TCR sequencing, CD4+ T cells and CD8+ T cells were sorted from peripheral blood as separate populations.

Study-level results and caveats: At doses of 0.1 to 3.0 mg/kg, clonal expansion of both CD4+ and CD8+ T cells in blood was seen between baseline and week 6. After ivuxolimab, expanded clones were on average more numerous among CD8+ T cells than among CD4+ T cells. The antigen specificity of the peripheral T cells that underwent clonal expansion was not determined. In partial responders in the 0.1-3.0 mg/kg groups, normalized peripheral clonal expansion was found to be among the lowest, especially among CD8+ T cells. Low levels of normalized T-cell clonal expansion were also seen in some nonresponding patients.

CDR1 is given as SGHNT and CDR2 as YYREEE, both from the germline V gene (reference sequence). Including the terminal cysteine and phenylalanine, the CDR3 comprises 14 residues. The kept DNA is CDR3 alone, 42 bases in frame from the first base. The germline V and J ends show losses of 4 bases and 6 bases respectively, and no gene match explains 8 bases of the junction. This clone was found once. Its antigen is unknown. Nothing much larger sits one base from this clone, and base qualities are not available. The TCR originated in an adult with an advanced solid tumor such as melanoma, head and neck, liver or kidney cancer. The rearrangement joined TRBV5-4 to TRBJ1-1; TRBD1 lines up with 8 middle nucleotides. Sequences were derived from CD4+ or CD8+ T cells sorted from blood, sampled in a trial of the OX40 agonist ivuxolimab. The CDR3 loop reads CASSTGQATSEAFF. The DNA sequence is given as TGTGCCAGCAGCACGGGACAGGCGACCTCTGAAGCTTTCTTT.